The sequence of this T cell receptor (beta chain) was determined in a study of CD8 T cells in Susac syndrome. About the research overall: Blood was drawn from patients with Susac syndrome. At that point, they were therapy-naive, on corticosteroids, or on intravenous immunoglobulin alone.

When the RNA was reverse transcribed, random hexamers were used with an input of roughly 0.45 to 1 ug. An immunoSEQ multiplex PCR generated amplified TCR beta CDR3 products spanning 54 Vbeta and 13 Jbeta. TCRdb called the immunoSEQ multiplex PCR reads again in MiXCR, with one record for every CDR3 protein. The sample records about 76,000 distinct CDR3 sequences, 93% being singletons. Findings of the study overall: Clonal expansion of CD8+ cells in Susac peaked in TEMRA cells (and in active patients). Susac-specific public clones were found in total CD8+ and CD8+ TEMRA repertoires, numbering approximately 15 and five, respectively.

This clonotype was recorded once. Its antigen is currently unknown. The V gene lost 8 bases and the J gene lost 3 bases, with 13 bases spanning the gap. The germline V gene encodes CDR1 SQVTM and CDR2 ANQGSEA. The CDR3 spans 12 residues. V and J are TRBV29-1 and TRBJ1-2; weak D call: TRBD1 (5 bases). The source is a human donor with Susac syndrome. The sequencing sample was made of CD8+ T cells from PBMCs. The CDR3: CSCSLGDYGYTF. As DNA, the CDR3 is TGCAGCTGTAGTCTAGGGGACTATGGCTACACCTTC.